Below are 28 T cell receptor beta chains sequenced from a single sample in a study of T cell responses to AZD1222 COVID-19 vaccine. Repertoires were generated with immunoSEQ multiplex PCR, while TCRdb's copy carries only in-frame clones and drops some. The sample holds 95,000 to 150,000 clones, 91% seen once. Here the sequenced sample was peripheral blood, taken on day 0 of AZD1222 vaccination. The source of these receptors is an adult in good health.

The chain carries TRBV2 and TRBJ1-4, with D hard to call. CDR3 size: 18 residues. CDR1 is SNHLY, CDR2 FYNNEI, per germline. Trimming took off 6 bases at V and 2 bases at J, with 22 bases between the two ends. The CDR3 here is CASSQSLQIRRTNEKLFF. The CDR3 nucleotides are TGTGCCAGCAGCCAATCTCTACAGATCCGGCGGACTAATGAAAAACTGTTTTTT.

This clone was detected only once. J is TRBJ1-5 and V is TRBV2; D is ambiguous. V was pared by 6 bases and J by 0 bases, with 12 bases between. In germline, CDR1 is SNHLY, CDR2 FYNNEI. This CDR3 comprises 15 residues. CDR3 nucleotide sequence: TGTGCCAGCAGGATGGAGGGAGTTAGCAATCAGCCCCAGCATTTT. Translated, it gives CASRMEGVSNQPQHF.

The chain couples TRBV6-6 to TRBJ1-1, with 9 bases lining up with TRBD1. There are 14 residues in the CDR3. J was trimmed by 3 bases and V by 6 bases; bases with no gene match: 5. CDR1 and CDR2 from the germline V gene are MNHNY and SVGAGI (reference sequence). Here the CDR3 reads CASSRDRADTEAFF. The CDR3 DNA reads as TGTGCCAGCAGCCGGGACAGGGCCGACACTGAAGCTTTCTTT.

The CDR3 spells CASKEGPYQETQYF. DNA for the CDR3: TGTGCCAGCAAGGAGGGACCGTACCAAGAGACCCAGTACTTC. This chain connects TRBV6-6 to TRBJ2-5; D might be TRBD2 (6 bases). Trimming left V 7 bases short and J 0 bases short, with 12 bases between. This CDR3 spans 14 amino acids. Germline V gene data show CDR1 as MNHNY and CDR2 as SVGAGI (reference sequence).

The genes are TRBV5-4 and TRBJ2-7, with 10 bases lining up with TRBD2. This CDR3 has 12 amino acids. Unmatched junction bases numbered 5, after V lost 7 bases and J lost 7 bases. In germline, CDR1 is SGHNT, CDR2 YYREEE (reference sequence). CDR3 in amino acids: CASGLAGEEQYF. Here the CDR3 DNA reads TGTGCCAGCGGTCTAGCGGGAGAGGAGCAGTACTTC.

The chain recombines TRBV6-1 with TRBJ2-7; no clear D gene. This CDR3 region has 16 residues. Per the germline V gene, CDR1 is MNHNS and CDR2 is SASEGT. V was shortened by 4 bases and J by 4 bases, with 20 bases between the two germline ends. This CDR3 is CASSGPGLSFEYEQYF. Here the CDR3 DNA reads TGTGCCAGCAGTGGACCGGGCCTCAGCTTTGAATACGAGCAGTACTTC.

The gene calls are TRBV12-3 or TRBV12-4 and TRBJ1-2; D is ambiguous. V lost 0 bases, J lost 8 bases, and 7 bases lay in between. The CDR3 totals 12 residues. The CDR3 DNA sequence: TGTGCCAGCAGTTTAGCAGCAGGAGGCTACACCTTC. This gives the protein CASSLAAGGYTF.

This rearrangement joins TRBV19 to TRBJ1-2, with D maybe TRBD1 (5 bases). The V end was cut by 4 bases, the J end by 2 bases, with 14 bases between. The CDR3 runs 15 residues. Germline CDR1 LNHDA, CDR2 SQIVND (reference sequence). CDR3 residues: CASSRPTAINYGYTF. For the CDR3, the DNA is TGTGCCAGTAGTAGACCGACAGCGATAAACTATGGCTACACCTTC.

The V call is TRBV24-1, the J call TRBJ2-3; no clear D gene. Germline V gene sequence: CDR1 KGHDR, CDR2 SFDVKD. The ends were cut back, 4 bases at V and 1 base at J, with 11 bases in the middle. The CDR3 contains 15 residues. CDR3 region: CATSDPSGGTDTQYF. The DNA of the CDR3 is TGTGCCACCAGTGACCCCTCTGGGGGCACAGATACGCAGTATTTT.

This chain links TRBV29-1 with TRBJ2-6; D is perhaps TRBD1 or TRBD2 (5 bases each). This CDR3 spans 17 amino acids. Trimming took 6 bases from V and 0 from J, leaving 18 bases between them. CDR1 SQVTM and CDR2 ANQGSEA come from the germline V gene. CDR3 DNA: TGCAGCGTAGGGACGCCGGGCCTACTCTCTGGGGCCAACGTCCTGACTTTC. It encodes CSVGTPGLLSGANVLTF.

The V and J genes are TRBV12-3 or TRBV12-4 and TRBJ2-4; D not resolved. V lost 4 bases to trimming and J lost 8 bases, with 9 bases between them. The CDR3 is 12 residues long. CDR3 in DNA: TGTGCCAGCAGTTCGCGGAAAGACATTCAGTACTTC. Translated: CASSSRKDIQYF.

The gene calls are TRBV30 and TRBJ1-1; 8 nucleotides agree with TRBD1. The CDR3 has 15 amino acids. Germline lookup yields CDR1 GTSNPN and CDR2 SVGIG (reference sequence). V dropped 5 bases and J dropped 1; count of bases not matched to a gene: 9. CDR3 nucleotide sequence: TGTGCCTGGGCGGCAGGGGGCGCGAGGAACACTGAAGCTTTCTTT. This codes for CAWAAGGARNTEAFF.

The chain employs TRBV7-6 and TRBJ2-3, with D possibly matching TRBD1 (6 bases). CDR1 and CDR2 (germline): SGHVS, FNYEAQ. V shed 0 bases and J shed 3 bases, with 19 bases lying between them. The CDR3 has 18 amino acids. CDR3 loop: CASSLAPGAGVRTDTQYF. The CDR3 DNA sequence: TGTGCCAGCAGCTTAGCGCCTGGGGCAGGGGTCCGGACAGATACGCAGTATTTT.

The J gene is TRBJ1-2, the V gene TRBV7-2; perhaps TRBD1 as D (6 bases). Trimming removed 5 bases from V and 8 bases from J, with 24 bases in between. CDR1 is SGHTA and CDR2 is FQGNSA in the germline V gene. The CDR3 spans 16 residues. The CDR3 protein is CASSLRGFVEVGGYTF. CDR3 bases: TGTGCCAGCAGCCTCAGGGGTTTTGTGGAGGTCGGGGGCTACACCTTC.

V is TRBV4-2 and J is TRBJ2-3; D may correspond to TRBD1 or TRBD2 (5 bases each). Germline CDR1 reads LGHNA; CDR2 reads YNFKEQ. The CDR3 runs 16 residues. Trimming stripped 0 bases from V and 0 bases from J, with 10 bases between. The CDR3 nucleotides are TGTGCCAGCAGCCAAGACGGGACGCTAAGCACAGATACGCAGTATTTT. This translates into CASSQDGTLSTDTQYF.

The chain combines TRBV3-1 (or the pseudogene TRBV3-2) with TRBJ1-1; D unresolved. V dropped 6 bases and J dropped 1 base, with 12 bases sitting between them. CDR3 size: 14 residues. CDR1 LGHDT and CDR2 YNNKEL come from the germline V gene (reference sequence). The CDR3: CASSSLGRNTEAFF. The CDR3, as DNA: TGTGCCAGCAGTTCCCTGGGGAGGAACACTGAAGCTTTCTTT.

Comment on this clone: It may be a read error: a sequence one base away is much more abundant. V is TRBV2 and J is TRBJ1-6, with D tentatively TRBD1 (5 bases). Germline V gene lookup returns CDR1 SNHLY and CDR2 FYNNEI. V lost 3 bases, J lost 7 bases, and 7 bases lay in between. The CDR3 extends over 13 amino acids. CDR3 in amino acids: CASSDRENSPLHF. The CDR3 DNA reads as TGTGCCAGCAGTGACAGGGAGAATTCACCCCTCCACTTT.

This clone occurred once. The rearrangement uses TRBV9 and TRBJ2-7; TRBD1 might be the D (6 bases). V dropped 4 bases and J dropped 3 bases, with 11 bases sitting between them. Germline lookup yields CDR1 SGDLS and CDR2 YYNGEE. The CDR3 loop spans 13 amino acids. CDR3 sequence: CASSRDTGYEQYF. The CDR3 DNA reads as TGTGCCAGCAGCCGGGACACGGGCTACGAGCAGTACTTC.

The CDR3 region is CSARTGVEQYF. The CDR3, as DNA: TGCAGTGCTAGAACAGGGGTCGAGCAGTACTTC. This rearrangement joins TRBV20-1 to TRBJ2-7; 7 bases line up with TRBD1. V shed 2 bases and J 6 bases; nucleotides not matched to a gene: 1. CDR1 and CDR2 (germline): DFQATT, SNEGSKA (reference sequence). The CDR3 extends over 11 amino acids.

The rearrangement links TRBV7-6 to TRBJ2-1, with 9 bases aligning to TRBD2. V was clipped by 5 bases and J by 4 bases; unmatched bases: 9. Germline-derived CDR1 and CDR2 are SGHVS and FNYEAQ. There are 16 residues in the CDR3. The CDR3 nucleotides are TGTGCCAGCAGCACCCAGGCAGCGGGAGGTTACAATGAGCAGTTCTTC. The encoded protein is CASSTQAAGGYNEQFF.

The rearrangement uses TRBV19 and TRBJ1-5; D is possibly TRBD1 (6 bases). Germline lookup yields CDR1 LNHDA and CDR2 SQIVND (reference sequence). The CDR3 runs to 14 residues. Trimming cost V 7 bases and J 5 bases, with 15 bases left between them. This CDR3 is CASTPDSSHQPQHF. CDR3 nucleotides: TGTGCCAGTACTCCGGACAGTTCCCATCAGCCCCAGCATTTT.

The chain couples TRBV29-1 to TRBJ2-1, with D unresolved. Germline V gene lookup returns CDR1 SQVTM and CDR2 ANQGSEA. The CDR3 consists of 9 residues. V was trimmed by 7 bases and J by 7 bases, leaving 5 bases between them. The CDR3 coding sequence is TGCAGCGCTGGAAATGAGCAGTTCTTC. It yields the protein CSAGNEQFF.

The V and J genes are TRBV30 and TRBJ2-2; 9 bases line up with TRBD1. The CDR3 covers 13 residues. Trimming at V came to 5 bases and at J to 4 bases, leaving 2 bases not matched to a gene. Germline V gene sequence: CDR1 GTSNPN, CDR2 SVGIG (reference sequence). CDR3 sequence (DNA): TGTGCCTGGGGGACAGGGAGCACCGGGGAGCTGTTTTTT. It yields the protein CAWGTGSTGELFF.

The chain employs TRBV5-8 and TRBJ1-2, with 9 bases matching TRBD1. The ends lost 3 bases at V and 4 bases at J; junction bases unmatched: 10. The CDR3 loop spans 16 amino acids. The germline gives CDR1 SGHTS, CDR2 YDEGEE. CDR3 DNA: TGTGCCAGCAGCTACGACGATTTGGACAGGGGCTATGGCTACACCTTC. It yields the protein CASSYDDLDRGYGYTF.

This clone was observed a single time. The chain combines TRBV6-5 with TRBJ1-2; D remains ambiguous. The CDR3 has 13 residues. Germline values: CDR1 MNHEY, CDR2 SVGAGI. The V end lost 5 bases, the J end lost 4 bases, and 11 bases lay between the germline ends. CDR3 amino acids: CASSRAGSYGYTF. CDR3 coding DNA: TGTGCCAGCAGTCGAGCCGGGTCCTATGGCTACACCTTC.

The genes are TRBV5-1 and TRBJ2-1; D may be TRBD1 (5 bases). The V and J ends lost 2 bases and 7 bases respectively, with 7 bases between them. CDR3 length: 12 amino acids. Germline V gives CDR1 SGHRS, CDR2 YFSETQ. CDR3 DNA: TGCGCCAGCAGCTTAGCAGGGAATGAGCAGTTCTTC. As protein: CASSLAGNEQFF.

The chain links TRBV25-1 to TRBJ1-2; a weak D match, TRBD1 (6 bases). CDR1 and CDR2 (germline): MGHDK, SYGVNS. The CDR3 length is 14 residues. The germline V and J ends were trimmed by 7 bases and 4 bases, with 16 bases remaining between them. In DNA, the CDR3 is TGTGCCAGCAAGAGGGACACCGCCGGCTATGGCTACACCTTC. It encodes CASKRDTAGYGYTF.

This rearrangement joins TRBV10-1 to TRBJ2-3; no clear D gene. The CDR3 spans 16 residues. V lost 0 bases and J 1 base, leaving 11 bases between the germline ends. Germline V gives CDR1 WNHNN, CDR2 SYGVQD (reference sequence). The DNA of the CDR3 is TGCGCCAGCAGTGAGTCGCTTAGTTTGGGCACAGATACGCAGTATTTT. This gives the protein CASSESLSLGTDTQYF.